What follows are 25 T cell receptor beta chains derived from one specimen sequenced in a study of cytomegalovirus exposure and HLA in healthy donors. The PCR was carried out with 60 Vbeta primers and 13 Jbeta primers. The method was immunoSEQ multiplex PCR; TCRdb's version includes in-frame clones alone and lacks a portion of them. The sample records some 120,000 clones, over 65% being singletons. Source material: PBMCs. The receptors here all came from a woman younger than 45 in good health and CMV-seronegative.

The V and J genes are TRBV30 and TRBJ2-2, with 9 bases that match TRBD1. Germline CDR1 and CDR2: GTSNPN and SVGIG (reference sequence). There are 14 residues in the CDR3. V lost 1 base and J lost 6; bases outside the gene matches: 3. CDR3 DNA sequence: TGTGCCTGGAGTGCGGGACAGGGCGCCGGGGAGCTGTTTTTT. It codes for CAWSAGQGAGELFF. The full variable domain, completed using reference TRBV30 and TRBJ2-2, is SQTIHQWPATLVQPVGSPLSLECTVEGTSNPNLYWYRQAAGRGLQLLFYSVGIGQISSEVPQNLSASRPQDRQFILSSKKLLLSDSGFYLCAWSAGQGAGELFFGEGSRLTVL.

This clone was found a few times. V and J are TRBV5-5 and TRBJ2-7, with TRBD1 identical over 10 bases. Germline assignment: CDR1 SGHKS and CDR2 YYEKEE (reference sequence). The CDR3 is 16 amino acids. The ends lost 4 bases at V and 3 bases at J; junction bases unmatched: 10. CDR3 nucleotides: TGTGCCAGCAGCCGAGCCGGGACAGGGGAGAACTACGAGCAGTACTTC. Translation: CASSRAGTGENYEQYF.

J is TRBJ1-1 and V is TRBV5-6; D is uncertain. The CDR3 contains 16 residues. The ends were cut back, 4 bases at V and 1 base at J, with 17 bases in the middle. CDR1 SGHDT and CDR2 YYEEEE come from the germline V gene. CDR3 amino acids: CASSPPRAGRNTEAFF. CDR3 sequence (DNA): TGTGCCAGCAGCCCTCCTCGGGCGGGCCGGAACACTGAAGCTTTCTTT.

The genes are TRBV19 and TRBJ2-1, with a possible D match to TRBD1 (6 bases). CDR3 size: 12 residues. Germline assignment: CDR1 LNHDA and CDR2 SQIVND (reference sequence). CDR3 nucleotide sequence: TGTGGGTCGGGACATGGGCACAATGAGCAGTTCTTC. Its translation is CGSGHGHNEQFF.

The rearrangement uses TRBV30 and TRBJ1-1; 8 nucleotides agree with TRBD1. The germline V gene has CDR1 GTSNPN and CDR2 SVGIG (reference sequence). There are 14 residues in the CDR3. V was pared by 1 base and J by 9 bases, with 10 bases of the junction left unmatched. This CDR3 is CAWSGAGQGLKAFF. The CDR3, as DNA: TGTGCCTGGAGTGGAGCTGGACAGGGTCTGAAAGCTTTCTTT.

The chain uses TRBV19 and TRBJ2-7, with TRBD1 as a possible D gene (5 bases). V was trimmed by 3 bases and J by 4 bases, leaving 10 bases between them. The germline CDR1 and CDR2 sequences are LNHDA and SQIVND (reference sequence). This CDR3 comprises 13 residues. In DNA form, the CDR3 reads TGTGCCAGTAGTATCCAGGACAATTACGAGCAGTACTTC. The encoded protein is CASSIQDNYEQYF.

The chain recombines TRBV7-6 with TRBJ2-3, with 9 positions matching TRBD1. Per the germline V gene, CDR1 is SGHVS and CDR2 is FNYEAQ. The CDR3 is 16 amino acids. Germline trimming cut 3 bases from V and 4 bases from J; bases unmatched to any gene: 8. The DNA of the CDR3 is TGTGCCAGCAGCTTCTCCGGGACAGGGATCGCAGATACGCAGTATTTT. Protein sequence: CASSFSGTGIADTQYF.

The V call is TRBV6-1, the J call TRBJ1-4; D call uncertain. In germline, CDR1 is MNHNS, CDR2 SASEGT. CDR3 length: 17 residues. Trimming shortened V by 3 bases and J by 7 bases, and 21 bases separated the two germline ends. The CDR3 coding sequence is TGTGCCAGCAGTGATTTAGGGATATGGTTGGAGGGTGAAAAACTGTTTTTT. This codes for CASSDLGIWLEGEKLFF.

The V and J genes are TRBV2 and TRBJ1-1; perhaps TRBD1 as D (6 bases). The germline V and J ends were trimmed by 6 bases and 5 bases, with 22 bases remaining between them. Germline CDR1 is SNHLY and CDR2 is FYNNEI. This CDR3 has 16 residues. The CDR3 sequence is CASSVGGAGVITEAFF. DNA for the CDR3: TGTGCCAGCAGCGTAGGTGGGGCAGGGGTGATAACTGAAGCTTTCTTT.

The gene calls are TRBV11-1 and TRBJ2-7, with unresolved D. This CDR3 comprises 17 residues. CDR1 is SGHAT, CDR2 FQDESV, per germline (reference sequence). V lost 6 bases and J 0 bases, leaving 21 bases between the germline ends. As DNA, the CDR3 is TGTGCCAGCAGTCCTTTGGCCAGCGCCACAAGCTCCTACGAGCAGTACTTC. Amino acids: CASSPLASATSSYEQYF.

This clone appeared a single time. The rearrangement joins TRBV6-6 to TRBJ1-1; 7 bases agree with TRBD1. With 8 bases clipped from V and 9 bases from J, the junction kept 18 bases outside the gene matches. This CDR3 has 15 residues. Germline CDR1 reads MNHNY; CDR2 reads SVGAGI (reference sequence). The DNA of the CDR3 is TGTGCCAGCCAAATTCGAGGGGACAGAGTCGGCAAAGCTTTCTTT. This encodes CASQIRGDRVGKAFF.

In this sample, this clone turned up once. This sequence joins TRBV5-1 and TRBJ1-2, with TRBD1 as a possible D gene (6 bases). Trimming stripped 5 bases from V and 2 bases from J, with 22 bases between. Germline V CDR1 and CDR2: SGHRS, YFSETQ. The CDR3 consists of 17 residues. CDR3 amino acids: CASSFSTRTDENYGYTF. The CDR3 nucleotides read TGCGCCAGCAGTTTCTCTACTAGGACAGACGAAAACTATGGCTACACCTTC.

The V and J genes are TRBV28 and TRBJ1-2; 7 bases fit TRBD1. V shed 8 bases and J 4 bases; nucleotides not matched to a gene: 7. This CDR3 has 13 amino acids. CDR1 MDHEN and CDR2 SYDVKM come from the germline V gene. CDR3 protein: CASCTTGPYGYTF. The CDR3 nucleotides are TGTGCCAGCTGCACGACAGGGCCCTATGGCTACACCTTC.

The chain links TRBV4-3 to TRBJ1-2; D possibly corresponds to TRBD1 (6 bases). This CDR3 has 13 amino acids. V was cut by 3 bases and J by 4 bases, with 9 bases left in between. CDR1 LGHNA and CDR2 YSLEER come from the germline V gene. The CDR3 DNA reads TGCGCCAGCAGCCATAAGGGGGTCTATGGCTACACCTTC. It encodes CASSHKGVYGYTF.

This clone turned up a few times. V is TRBV5-1 and J is TRBJ1-1; D is ambiguous. The CDR3 is 13 residues long. Germline CDR1 SGHRS, CDR2 YFSETQ. V shed 0 bases and J shed 1 base, with 4 bases lying between them. CDR3 region: CASSLDRNTEAFF. The CDR3 region has the DNA TGCGCCAGCAGCTTGGATCGGAACACTGAAGCTTTCTTT.

CDR3 residues: CAWAAGNLISYNEQFF. The CDR3 DNA reads TGTGCCTGGGCTGCCGGGAACCTCATCTCCTACAATGAGCAGTTCTTC. J is TRBJ2-1 and V is TRBV30; possible D gene TRBD2, 5 bases. CDR1 is GTSNPN and CDR2 is SVGIG in the germline V gene (reference sequence). V gave up 5 bases and J gave up 0 bases, with 17 bases separating them. The CDR3 has 16 residues.

The chain joins TRBV7-9 to TRBJ1-4; D is perhaps TRBD1 (6 bases). CDR3 length equals 18 residues. Germline loops: CDR1 SEHNR, CDR2 FQNEAQ (reference sequence). Trimming pared 1 base from V and 0 bases from J, leaving 15 bases between. The CDR3, as DNA: TGTGCCAGCAGCTTAGGGGTGACAGGTTTTGCAACTAATGAAAAACTGTTTTTT. Protein sequence: CASSLGVTGFATNEKLFF. Using reference TRBV7-9 and TRBJ1-4 for the parts outside the CDR3, the full variable domain is DTGVSQNPRHKITKRGQNVTFRCDPISEHNRLYWYRQTLGQGPEFLTYFQNEAQLEKSRLLSDRFSAERPKGSFSTLEIQRTEQGDSAMYLCASSLGVTGFATNEKLFFGSGTQLSVL.

J is TRBJ2-5 and V is TRBV4-2; 9 bases are a match to TRBD2. The CDR3 consists of 15 residues. V was pared by 0 bases and J by 1 base, with 0 bases of the junction left unmatched. The germline gives CDR1 LGHNA, CDR2 YNFKEQ. For the CDR3, the DNA is TGTGCCAGCAGCCAAGAGCGGGGGGGCCAAGAGACCCAGTACTTC. Protein: CASSQERGGQETQYF.

This clone showed up just a few times. The chain is built from TRBV5-1 and TRBJ2-1, with 7 bases that match TRBD2. The junction had 9 bases not matched to a gene; V was cut back by 0 bases and J by 6 bases. Germline CDR1 SGHRS, CDR2 YFSETQ. The CDR3 runs to 16 residues. CDR3 nucleotide sequence: TGCGCCAGCAGCTTGGCTGAGGGACTATTACCCAATGAGCAGTTCTTC. Amino acid sequence: CASSLAEGLLPNEQFF.

The genes are TRBV30 and TRBJ1-5; no definite D call. Trimming stripped 5 bases from V and 2 bases from J, with 10 bases between. Germline CDR1 is GTSNPN and CDR2 is SVGIG (reference sequence). The length of the CDR3 is 13 residues. The chain's CDR3 is CAWGSTGNQPQHF. In DNA, the CDR3 is TGTGCCTGGGGTTCTACGGGCAATCAGCCCCAGCATTTT.

The genes are TRBV5-5 and TRBJ1-3, with TRBD1 matching over 9 bases. CDR1 is SGHKS and CDR2 is YYEKEE in the germline V gene (reference sequence). With V trimmed by 4 bases and J by 0 bases, 5 bases remained unmatched. The CDR3 has 16 amino acids. This CDR3 is CASSLGTGISGNTIYF. As DNA, the CDR3 is TGTGCCAGCAGCCTGGGGACAGGGATCTCTGGAAACACCATATATTTT.

The J gene is TRBJ2-7, the V gene TRBV27; D unresolved. Germline V gene lookup returns CDR1 MNHEY and CDR2 SMNVEV (reference sequence). The CDR3 is 14 amino acids. The V gene lost 4 bases and the J gene lost 3 bases, with 13 bases spanning the gap. This CDR3 reads CASSSSVSFYEQYF. CDR3 DNA: TGTGCCAGCAGTTCCAGCGTTAGCTTCTACGAGCAGTACTTC.

The gene calls are TRBV30 and TRBJ2-7; tentatively, D is TRBD1 (6 bases). The V end lost 1 base, the J end lost 3 bases, and 16 bases lay between the germline ends. CDR1 is GTSNPN, CDR2 SVGIG, per germline (reference sequence). CDR3 length: 15 amino acids. The chain's CDR3 is CAWSETGKHFYEQYF. The CDR3 DNA reads TGTGCCTGGAGTGAAACAGGGAAACACTTCTACGAGCAGTACTTC.

This sequence joins TRBV5-6 and TRBJ1-5, with TRBD1 matching 7 bases. Per the germline V gene, CDR1 is SGHDT and CDR2 is YYEEEE. The CDR3 consists of 16 residues. The V segment lost 3 bases and the J segment 2 bases; nucleotides outside the gene matches: 8. The CDR3, as DNA: TGTGCCAGCAGCTATACAGGGGACCACGGCAATCAGCCCCAGCATTTT. Its protein product is CASSYTGDHGNQPQHF.

The gene calls are TRBV5-4 and TRBJ2-3, with 7 bases aligning to TRBD2. This CDR3 spans 15 amino acids. The germline gives CDR1 SGHNT, CDR2 YYREEE (reference sequence). V lost 6 bases, J lost 3 bases, and 10 bases stayed unmatched. CDR3 loop: CASTTNGGGTDTQYF. The CDR3 DNA reads as TGTGCCAGCACAACTAACGGGGGAGGGACAGATACGCAGTATTTT.